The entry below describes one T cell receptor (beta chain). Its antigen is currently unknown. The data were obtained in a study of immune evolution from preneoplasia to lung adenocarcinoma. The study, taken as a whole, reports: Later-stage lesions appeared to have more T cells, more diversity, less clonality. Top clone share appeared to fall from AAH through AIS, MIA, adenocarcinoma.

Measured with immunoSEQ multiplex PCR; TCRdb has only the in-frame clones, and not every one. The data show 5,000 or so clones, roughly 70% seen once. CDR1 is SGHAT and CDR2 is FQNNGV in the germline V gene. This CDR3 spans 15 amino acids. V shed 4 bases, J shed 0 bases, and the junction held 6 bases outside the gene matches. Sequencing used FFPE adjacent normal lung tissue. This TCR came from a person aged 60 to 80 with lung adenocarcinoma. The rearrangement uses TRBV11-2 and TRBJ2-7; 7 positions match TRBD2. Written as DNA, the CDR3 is TGTGCCAGCAGCTCTACCAGCGGGGCCTCCTACGAGCAGTACTTC. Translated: CASSSTSGASYEQYF.